This T cell receptor (beta chain) came from a study of CD8 T cells in ankylosing spondylitis. Study findings and constraints: Before this, some motif variants had been reported in reactive arthritis synovial fluid and blood. Disease-linked clones bore a CD8+ phenotype, appearing relatively rarely in peripheral blood.

Quantitative 5'-RACE with molecular barcodes produced the TCR beta libraries. TCRdb redid the calling of the 5' RACE reads with MiXCR, one entry per CDR3 protein. The table lists approximately 290,000 distinct CDR3 sequences, around 21% of them singletons. This clonotype occurred a few times. Its antigen is unknown. Germline-derived CDR1 and CDR2 are DFQATT and SNEGSKA (reference sequence). The length of the CDR3 is 15 residues. The V segment lost 0 bases and the J segment 12 bases; nucleotides outside the gene matches: 11. The clonotype originates from a female donor with ankylosing spondylitis or in good health (not recorded which). The chain uses TRBV20-1 and TRBJ2-1, with 10 bases lining up with TRBD2. Sequenced material: blood, either unsorted or a sorted T cell fraction (not recorded which). The CDR3, as DNA: TGCAGTGCTAGAGATAGACTAGCGGGTTACTATGGGCAGTTCTTC. This translates into CSARDRLAGYYGQFF.